Following are 26 T cell receptor beta chains from one sample sequenced in a study of shared clonotypes between healthy human individuals. Assay used: immunoSEQ multiplex PCR; TCRdb lists only in-frame clones, some missing. The sample holds about a million clones, around 76% seen once. Sequencing input: memory CD4+ T cells sorted from blood. Described subset: CD45RA-negative fraction. The receptors were gathered from a young man in good health.

This rearrangement joins TRBV4-1 to TRBJ1-2; the D is unclear. This CDR3 spans 14 amino acids. CDR1 MGHRA and CDR2 YSYEKL come from the germline V gene. The V gene lost 3 bases and the J gene lost 2 bases, with 10 bases spanning the gap. CDR3: CASSHADTNYGYTF. DNA for the CDR3: TGCGCCAGCAGCCATGCCGACACAAACTATGGCTACACCTTC.

The rearrangement joins TRBV10-3 to TRBJ2-7; possible D gene TRBD1, 5 bases. CDR3 length equals 13 residues. V was pared by 4 bases and J by 5 bases, with 12 bases between. Germline V gives CDR1 ENHRY, CDR2 SYGVKD. DNA of the CDR3: TGTGCCATCAGTGGACAGTCACTGGACGAGCAGTACTTC. Protein product: CAISGQSLDEQYF.

The rearrangement joins TRBV7-2 to TRBJ1-2; D is ambiguous. The CDR3 sequence is 15 residues long. Per germline, CDR1 SGHTA and CDR2 FQGNSA. Deletions cut 5 bases from V and 4 bases from J, with 17 bases between. This CDR3 reads CASSPTSGNAYGYTF. Written as DNA, the CDR3 is TGTGCCAGCAGCCCGACCAGCGGTAACGCCTATGGCTACACCTTC. The full variable domain, rest sourced from reference TRBV7-2 and TRBJ1-2, is GAGVSQSPSNKVTEKGKDVELRCDPISGHTALYWYRQSLGQGLEFLIYFQGNSAPDKSGLPSDRFSAERTGGSVSTLTIQRTQQEDSAVYLCASSPTSGNAYGYTFGSGTRLTVV.

This clone has only a few counts. The chain carries TRBV2 and TRBJ2-1, with 10 nucleotides matching TRBD2. There are 16 residues in the CDR3. Germline assignment: CDR1 SNHLY and CDR2 FYNNEI. Germline trimming cut 5 bases from V and 3 bases from J; bases unmatched to any gene: 7. CDR3 nucleotides: TGTGCCAGCAGTTCCACGACTAGCGGGCGCTACAATGAGCAGTTCTTC. Translated, it gives CASSSTTSGRYNEQFF.

In nucleotides, the CDR3 is TGTGCCAGCAGCTTCCAGACCGGAACCGGGGAGCTGTTTTTT. Translation gives CASSFQTGTGELFF. The chain links TRBV9 to TRBJ2-2, with D hard to call. The CDR3 contains 14 residues. With 4 bases removed from V and 5 bases from J, the gap between germline ends came to 12 bases. CDR1 and CDR2 from the germline V gene are SGDLS and YYNGEE.

V gene TRBV7-6 combines with J gene TRBJ2-3; D gene ambiguous. The CDR3 covers 15 residues. Deletions cut 2 bases from V and 2 bases from J, with 11 bases between. Germline V gives CDR1 SGHVS, CDR2 FNYEAQ. Here the CDR3 reads CASSLSSQTTDTQYF. The CDR3 DNA follows: TGTGCCAGCAGCTTATCATCACAAACCACAGATACGCAGTATTTT.

The CDR3 region is CASSLGGLGQPQHF. CDR3 bases: TGCGCCAGCAGCTTGGGTGGGCTTGGTCAGCCCCAGCATTTT. V usage is TRBV5-1 and J usage is TRBJ1-5; D call uncertain. Germline CDR1 and CDR2: SGHRS and YFSETQ. This CDR3 region has 14 residues. The V and J ends lost 0 bases and 6 bases respectively, with 10 bases between them.

CDR3 DNA: TGTGCCAGCAGCAGTGGGCTGGGAACAGGGGGCTATGGCTACACCTTC. Protein sequence: CASSSGLGTGGYGYTF. The chain has TRBV7-9 and TRBJ1-2; 8 bases are a match to TRBD1. The CDR3 is 16 amino acids. Germline trimming cut 5 bases from V and 4 bases from J; bases unmatched to any gene: 12. CDR1 is SEHNR, CDR2 FQNEAQ, per germline (reference sequence).

Comment on this clone: The junction does not match germline at one end; this may be a read error. The chain recombines TRBV18 with TRBJ1-2; D is possibly TRBD1 (5 bases). The CDR3 has 14 residues. Germline-derived CDR1 and CDR2 are KGHSH and LQKENI. In DNA, the CDR3 is TGTGCCAGCTCACCCGGGACGGGACTATATGGATACACCTTC. Its translation is CASSPGTGLYGYTF.

This clone was picked up a small number of times. This chain connects TRBV9 to TRBJ1-1, with D maybe TRBD1 (5 bases). Between the trimmed V and J ends, which lost 1 base and 6 bases, there was a span of 10 bases. Germline V gene data show CDR1 as SGDLS and CDR2 as YYNGEE. The CDR3 extends over 13 amino acids. The CDR3 DNA sequence: TGTGCCAGCAGCGTATCAGGGACCGCTGAAGCTTTCTTT. This encodes CASSVSGTAEAFF.

The V gene is TRBV18, the J gene TRBJ2-2; perhaps TRBD1 as D (5 bases). The CDR3 length is 15 residues. Germline V CDR1 and CDR2: KGHSH, LQKENI. V was trimmed by 6 bases and J by 3 bases, leaving 14 bases between them. Written as DNA, the CDR3 is TGTGCCAGCTCCGTAGGGGCAGGCGACACCGGGGAGCTGTTTTTT. Protein product: CASSVGAGDTGELFF.

The J gene is TRBJ1-2, the V gene TRBV19; no clear D. The CDR3 covers 16 residues. The germline CDR1 and CDR2 sequences are LNHDA and SQIVND (reference sequence). Trimming stripped 3 bases from V and 1 base from J, with 15 bases between. The DNA of the CDR3 is TGTGCCAGTAGTATGTCAACGAGGCCGGTTAACTATGGCTACACCTTC. Translation: CASSMSTRPVNYGYTF.

The V call is TRBV5-1, the J call TRBJ2-2; TRBD1 aligns across 11 bases. The CDR3 runs 20 residues. J lost 5 bases, V lost 4 bases, and 19 bases had no gene match. The germline V gene has CDR1 SGHRS and CDR2 YFSETQ. As DNA, the CDR3 is TGCGCCAGCAGCACAGGACGTCGGGGACAGGGGGAGAGTATTACCGGGGAGCTGTTTTTT. Translating it yields CASSTGRRGQGESITGELFF.

The V gene is TRBV6-1, the J gene TRBJ1-2; D perhaps matches TRBD1 (6 bases). Per germline, CDR1 MNHNS and CDR2 SASEGT. V gave up 4 bases and J gave up 3 bases, with 9 bases separating them. The CDR3 has 13 amino acids. CDR3 in DNA: TGTGCCAGCAGTGTAGGACAGTACTATGGCTACACCTTC. Encoded protein: CASSVGQYYGYTF.

The chain is built from TRBV6-1 and TRBJ2-1; possibly TRBD1 or TRBD2 for D (5 bases each). Germline assignment: CDR1 MNHNS and CDR2 SASEGT. Trimming left V 6 bases short and J 7 bases short, with 19 bases between. The CDR3 has 15 residues. Here the CDR3 DNA reads TGTGCCAGCAGGGGGCCCGGGGAACGTTTAAATGAGCAGTTCTTC. Translation: CASRGPGERLNEQFF.

CDR3 region: CASSESGGTNSPLHF. The CDR3, as DNA: TGTGCCAGCAGCGAAAGTGGGGGAACCAATTCACCCCTCCACTTT. The J gene is TRBJ1-6, the V gene TRBV9; D perhaps matches TRBD1 (5 bases). There are 15 residues in the CDR3. Germline V gives CDR1 SGDLS, CDR2 YYNGEE. Trimming cost V 3 bases and J 7 bases, with 14 bases left between them.

V usage is TRBV30 and J usage is TRBJ1-2; D is ambiguous. The CDR3 contains 16 residues. CDR1 is GTSNPN and CDR2 is SVGIG in the germline V gene (reference sequence). The V end lost 0 bases, the J end lost 2 bases, and 16 bases lay between the germline ends. The CDR3 DNA reads TGTGCCTGGAGTGTATTGGATCGAACTACAAACTATGGCTACACCTTC. Its protein is CAWSVLDRTTNYGYTF.

The chain employs TRBV7-2 and TRBJ1-6, with 7 bases matching TRBD1. The CDR3 runs 14 residues. V lost 4 bases, J lost 10 bases, and 7 bases stayed unmatched. Germline-derived CDR1 and CDR2 are SGHTA and FQGNSA. The CDR3 is CASSSRDRQSPLHF. DNA of the CDR3: TGTGCCAGCAGCTCCCGGGACAGACAATCACCCCTCCACTTT.

V and J are TRBV30 and TRBJ2-2; D uncertain. The CDR3 is 13 amino acids. V gave up 1 base and J gave up 6 bases, with 9 bases separating them. Looked up from germline, CDR1 is GTSNPN and CDR2 is SVGIG (reference sequence). The CDR3 sequence: CAWSATWAGELFF. The DNA of the CDR3 is TGTGCCTGGAGTGCGACTTGGGCCGGGGAGCTGTTTTTT.

This clone was observed once. V usage is TRBV7-6 and J usage is TRBJ1-2, with D maybe TRBD1 (5 bases). Deletions cut 0 bases from V and 6 bases from J, with 14 bases between. Germline lookup yields CDR1 SGHVS and CDR2 FNYEAQ. The CDR3 has 15 residues. The CDR3 protein is CASSLAPGGMNGYTF. CDR3 nucleotides: TGTGCCAGCAGCTTAGCCCCTGGGGGTATGAATGGCTACACCTTC.

The V and J genes are TRBV10-1 and TRBJ2-7; 9 bases agree with TRBD1. Germline V gene data show CDR1 as WNHNN and CDR2 as SYGVQD (reference sequence). The CDR3 has 12 residues. After removal of 8 bases from V and 6 bases from J, the junction contained 5 bases not matched to a gene. The CDR3, as DNA: TGCGCCAGCCCGGACAGGGGCTGCGAGCAGTACTTC. Its protein product is CASPDRGCEQYF.

The chain links TRBV19 to TRBJ2-7; no reliable D call. With 4 bases removed from V and 0 bases from J, the gap between germline ends came to 7 bases. CDR1 is LNHDA and CDR2 is SQIVND in the germline V gene (reference sequence). The CDR3 sequence is 13 residues long. CDR3 bases: TGTGCCAGTAGTACAGTCCCCTCCTACGAGCAGTACTTC. It is translated as CASSTVPSYEQYF.

V is TRBV30 and J is TRBJ2-2, with 7 bases identical to TRBD1. This CDR3 contains 13 residues. V lost 3 bases to trimming and J lost 5 bases; unmatched junction nucleotides: 3. Germline CDR1 is GTSNPN and CDR2 is SVGIG (reference sequence). CDR3 sequence (DNA): TGTGCCTGGAGAGGGGGCTATACCGGGGAGCTGTTTTTT. This encodes CAWRGGYTGELFF.

The genes are TRBV5-1 and TRBJ2-2, with a weak D call TRBD1 (6 bases). The CDR3 extends over 15 amino acids. CDR1 and CDR2 from the germline V gene are SGHRS and YFSETQ. V lost 4 bases to trimming and J lost 0 bases, with 10 bases between them. The CDR3 spells CASSRDITNTGELFF. CDR3 in DNA: TGCGCCAGCAGCCGGGACATTACGAACACCGGGGAGCTGTTTTTT.

This clone came up once. The chain uses TRBV5-4 and TRBJ1-1, with a weak D call TRBD1 (5 bases). The CDR3 has 15 amino acids. V gave up 0 bases and J gave up 2 bases, with 11 bases separating them. From germline, CDR1 is SGHNT and CDR2 YYREEE (reference sequence). For the CDR3, the DNA is TGTGCCAGCAGCTTGGAAGGCAGGGTAAACACTGAAGCTTTCTTT. Amino acids: CASSLEGRVNTEAFF.

This chain joins TRBV6-1 and TRBJ1-2; TRBD1 agrees at 7 bases. With V trimmed by 8 bases and J by 4 bases, 7 bases remained unmatched. CDR3 size: 13 residues. The germline gives CDR1 MNHNS, CDR2 SASEGT. In nucleotides, the CDR3 is TGTGCCAGCCACCTACAGGGGCCCTATGGCTACACCTTC. Translated, it gives CASHLQGPYGYTF.